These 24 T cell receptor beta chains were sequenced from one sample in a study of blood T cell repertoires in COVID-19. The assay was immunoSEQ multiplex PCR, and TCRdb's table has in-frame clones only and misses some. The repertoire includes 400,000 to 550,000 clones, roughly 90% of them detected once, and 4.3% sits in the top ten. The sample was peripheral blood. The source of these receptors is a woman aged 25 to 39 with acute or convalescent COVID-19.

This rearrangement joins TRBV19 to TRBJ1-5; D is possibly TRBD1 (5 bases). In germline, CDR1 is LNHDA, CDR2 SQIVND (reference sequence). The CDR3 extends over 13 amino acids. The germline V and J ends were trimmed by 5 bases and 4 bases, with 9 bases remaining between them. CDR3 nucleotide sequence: TGTGCCAGTAGTCCCGCAGGGAATCAGCCCCAGCATTTT. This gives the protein CASSPAGNQPQHF.

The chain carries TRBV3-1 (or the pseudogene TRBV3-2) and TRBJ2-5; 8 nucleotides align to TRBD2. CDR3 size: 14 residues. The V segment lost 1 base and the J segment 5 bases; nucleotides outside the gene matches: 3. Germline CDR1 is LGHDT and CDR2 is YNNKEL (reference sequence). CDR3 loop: CASSQGGGTETQYF. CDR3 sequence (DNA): TGTGCCAGCAGCCAAGGCGGGGGGACGGAGACCCAGTACTTC.

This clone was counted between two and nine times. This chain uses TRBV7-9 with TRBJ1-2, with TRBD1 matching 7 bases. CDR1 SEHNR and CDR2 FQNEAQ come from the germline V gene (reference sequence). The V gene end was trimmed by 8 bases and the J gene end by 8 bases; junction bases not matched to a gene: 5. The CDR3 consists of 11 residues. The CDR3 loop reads CASEQGSGYTF. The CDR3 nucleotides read TGTGCCAGCGAACAGGGGTCAGGCTACACCTTC.

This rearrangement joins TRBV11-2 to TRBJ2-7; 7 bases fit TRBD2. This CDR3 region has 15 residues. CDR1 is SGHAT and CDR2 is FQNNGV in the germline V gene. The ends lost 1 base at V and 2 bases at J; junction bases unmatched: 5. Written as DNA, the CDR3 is TGTGCCAGCAGCTTAGCGGGGGGACCTACCTACGAGCAGTACTTC. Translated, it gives CASSLAGGPTYEQYF.

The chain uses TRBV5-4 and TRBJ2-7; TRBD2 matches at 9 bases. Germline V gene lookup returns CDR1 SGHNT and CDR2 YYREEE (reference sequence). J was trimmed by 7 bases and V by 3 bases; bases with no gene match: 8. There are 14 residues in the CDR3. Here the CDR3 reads CASSSRGGAREQYF. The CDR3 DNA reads TGTGCCAGCAGCTCCCGCGGGGGGGCGAGGGAGCAGTACTTC. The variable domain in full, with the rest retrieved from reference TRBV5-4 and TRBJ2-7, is ETGVTQSPTHLIKTRGQQVTLRCSSQSGHNTVSWYQQALGQGPQFIFQYYREEENGRGNFPPRFSGLQFPNYSSELNVNALELDDSALYLCASSSRGGAREQYFGPGTRLTVT.

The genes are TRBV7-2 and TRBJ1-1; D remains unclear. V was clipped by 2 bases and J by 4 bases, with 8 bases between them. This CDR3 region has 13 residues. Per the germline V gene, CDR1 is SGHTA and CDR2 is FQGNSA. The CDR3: CASSLLAGTEAFF. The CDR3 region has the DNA TGTGCCAGCAGCTTATTAGCTGGCACTGAAGCTTTCTTT.

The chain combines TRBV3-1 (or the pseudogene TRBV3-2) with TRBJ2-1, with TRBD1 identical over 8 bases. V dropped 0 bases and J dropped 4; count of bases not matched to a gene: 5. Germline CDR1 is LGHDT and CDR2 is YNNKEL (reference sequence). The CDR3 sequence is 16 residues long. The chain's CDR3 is CASSQEPGGGYNEQFF. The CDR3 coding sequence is TGTGCCAGCAGCCAAGAACCAGGGGGCGGGTACAATGAGCAGTTCTTC.

CDR3 sequence reads: CSVESTGYGYTF. The CDR3 nucleotides are TGCAGCGTTGAATCAACAGGTTATGGCTACACCTTC. J is TRBJ1-2 and V is TRBV29-1; D is possibly TRBD1 (5 bases). Germline V lookup: CDR1 SQVTM, CDR2 ANQGSEA. V was clipped by 2 bases and J by 5 bases, with 9 bases between them. This CDR3 region has 12 residues.

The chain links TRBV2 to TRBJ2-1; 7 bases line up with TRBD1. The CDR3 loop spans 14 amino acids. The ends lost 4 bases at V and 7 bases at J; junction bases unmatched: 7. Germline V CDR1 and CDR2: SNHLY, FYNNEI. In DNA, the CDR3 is TGTGCCAGCAGTGGTGGTCAGGGGGTTAATGAGCAGTTCTTC. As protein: CASSGGQGVNEQFF.

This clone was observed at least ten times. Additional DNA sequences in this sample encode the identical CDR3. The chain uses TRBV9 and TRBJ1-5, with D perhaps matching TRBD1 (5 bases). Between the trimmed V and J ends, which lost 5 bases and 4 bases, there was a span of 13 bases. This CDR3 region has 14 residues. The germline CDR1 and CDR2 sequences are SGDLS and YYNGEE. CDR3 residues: CASSDGAVNQPQHF. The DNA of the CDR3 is TGTGCCAGCAGTGATGGGGCGGTTAATCAGCCCCAGCATTTT.

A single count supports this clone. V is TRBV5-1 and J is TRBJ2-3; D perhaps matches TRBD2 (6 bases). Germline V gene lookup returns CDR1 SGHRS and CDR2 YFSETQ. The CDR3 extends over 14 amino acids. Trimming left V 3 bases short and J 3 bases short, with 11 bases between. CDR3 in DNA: TGCGCCAGCAGCTACGTGGGACTGACAGATACGCAGTATTTT. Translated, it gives CASSYVGLTDTQYF.

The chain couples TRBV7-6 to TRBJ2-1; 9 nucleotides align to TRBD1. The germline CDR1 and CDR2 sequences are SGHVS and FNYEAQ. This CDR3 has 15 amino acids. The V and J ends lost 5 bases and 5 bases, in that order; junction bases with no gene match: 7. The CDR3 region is CASSAIGTGNNEQFF. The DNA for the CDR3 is TGTGCCAGCAGCGCGATAGGGACAGGGAACAATGAGCAGTTCTTC.

DNA for the CDR3: TGTGCCAGTAGTTCGGGACTTTATGGCTACACCTTC. Amino acids: CASSSGLYGYTF. The chain uses TRBV19 and TRBJ1-2; tentative D call: TRBD1 (5 bases). The CDR3 runs to 12 residues. Trimming took off 5 bases at V and 5 bases at J, with 9 bases between the two ends. Germline CDR1 is LNHDA and CDR2 is SQIVND (reference sequence).

The CDR3 loop reads CASSATGNQPQHF. The CDR3 DNA sequence: TGTGCCAGCAGCGCGACAGGGAATCAGCCCCAGCATTTT. The gene calls are TRBV7-3 and TRBJ1-5, with 7 nucleotides matching TRBD1. The CDR3 sequence is 13 residues long. Trimming cost V 5 bases and J 4 bases; bases outside gene matches: 2. Germline values: CDR1 SGHTA, CDR2 FQGTGA.

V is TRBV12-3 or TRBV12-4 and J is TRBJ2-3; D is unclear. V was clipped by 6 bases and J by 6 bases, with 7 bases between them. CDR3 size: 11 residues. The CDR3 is CASSLVDTQYF. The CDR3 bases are TGTGCCAGCAGCCTTGTGGATACGCAGTATTTT.

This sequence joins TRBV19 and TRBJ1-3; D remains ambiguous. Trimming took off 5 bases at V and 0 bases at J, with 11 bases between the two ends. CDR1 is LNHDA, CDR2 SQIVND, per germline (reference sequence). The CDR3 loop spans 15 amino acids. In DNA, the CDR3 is TGTGCCAGTAGTTCCGTCCATAGCTCTGGAAACACCATATATTTT. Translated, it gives CASSSVHSSGNTIYF.

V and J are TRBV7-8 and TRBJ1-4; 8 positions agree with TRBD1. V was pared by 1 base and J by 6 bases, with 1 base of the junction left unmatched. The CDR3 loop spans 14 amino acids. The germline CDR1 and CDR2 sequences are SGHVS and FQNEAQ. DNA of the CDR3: TGTGCCAGCAGCTTAGGGACAGGGTATGAAAAACTGTTTTTT. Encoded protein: CASSLGTGYEKLFF.

CDR3 loop: CASSLRTGLRVYEQYF. The CDR3 region has the DNA TGTGCCAGCAGCTTACGGACAGGACTAAGGGTTTACGAGCAGTACTTC. The chain carries TRBV7-2 and TRBJ2-7, with D perhaps matching TRBD1 (7 bases). The germline V gene encodes CDR1 SGHTA and CDR2 FQGNSA. The CDR3 has 16 residues. V dropped 2 bases and J dropped 4 bases, with 18 bases sitting between them.

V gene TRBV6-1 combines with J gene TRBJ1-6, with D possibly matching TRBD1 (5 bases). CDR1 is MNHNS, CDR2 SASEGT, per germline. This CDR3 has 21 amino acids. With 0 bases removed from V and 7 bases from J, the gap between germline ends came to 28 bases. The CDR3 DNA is TGTGCCAGCAGTGAAGCATCTAACTATTGGTCGGAGGGGTTTGGGAATTCACCCCTCCACTTT. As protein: CASSEASNYWSEGFGNSPLHF.

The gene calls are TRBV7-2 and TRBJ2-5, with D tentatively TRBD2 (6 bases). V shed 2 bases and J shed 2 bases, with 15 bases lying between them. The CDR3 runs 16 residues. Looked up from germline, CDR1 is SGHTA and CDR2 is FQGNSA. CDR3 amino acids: CASSLLGGVNQETQYF. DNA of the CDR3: TGTGCCAGCAGCTTATTGGGCGGGGTGAATCAAGAGACCCAGTACTTC.

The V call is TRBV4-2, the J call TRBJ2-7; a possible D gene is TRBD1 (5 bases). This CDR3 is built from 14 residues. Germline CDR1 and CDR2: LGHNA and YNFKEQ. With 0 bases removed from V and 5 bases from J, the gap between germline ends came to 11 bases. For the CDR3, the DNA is TGTGCCAGCAGCCAAGATTGGGGCAGAGACGAGCAGTACTTC. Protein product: CASSQDWGRDEQYF.

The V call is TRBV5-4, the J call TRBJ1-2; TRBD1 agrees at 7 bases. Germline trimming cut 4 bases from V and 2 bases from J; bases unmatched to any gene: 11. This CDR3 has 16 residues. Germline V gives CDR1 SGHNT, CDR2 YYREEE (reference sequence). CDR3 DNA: TGTGCCAGCAGCCGCCTTGACAGGGCTAGGAACTATGGCTACACCTTC. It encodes CASSRLDRARNYGYTF.

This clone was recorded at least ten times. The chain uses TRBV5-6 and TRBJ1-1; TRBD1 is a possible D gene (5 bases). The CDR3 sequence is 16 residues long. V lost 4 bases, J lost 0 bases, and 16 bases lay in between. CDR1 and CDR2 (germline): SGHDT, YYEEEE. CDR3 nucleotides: TGTGCCAGCAGCCGGTCCGCCAGGGAGGTGAACACTGAAGCTTTCTTT. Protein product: CASSRSAREVNTEAFF.

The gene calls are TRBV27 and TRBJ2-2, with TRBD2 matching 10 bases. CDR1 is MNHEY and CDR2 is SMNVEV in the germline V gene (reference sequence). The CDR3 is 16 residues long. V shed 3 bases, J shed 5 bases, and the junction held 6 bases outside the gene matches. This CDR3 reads CASSFGLAGVTGELFF. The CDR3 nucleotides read TGTGCCAGCAGTTTCGGCCTAGCGGGGGTAACCGGGGAGCTGTTTTTT.